The entry that follows covers one T cell receptor (beta chain) sequence. Per the germline V gene, CDR1 is MNHNS and CDR2 is SASEGT. This CDR3 has 11 amino acids. Data came from immunoSEQ multiplex PCR; TCRdb stores just in-frame clones and leaves some out. The sample shows fewer than 110,000 clones, around 93% of them seen only once. This specimen comes from a study of OX40 agonist ivuxolimab in advanced cancers. Study-wide context: The dose of intravenous ivuxolimab that patients received every 2 weeks ranged from 0.01 to 10 mg/kg.

Blood specimens came from baseline, cycle 4 day 1, and cycle 7 day 1. This TCR derives from an adult with an advanced solid tumor such as melanoma, head and neck, liver or kidney cancer. The chain joins TRBV6-1 to TRBJ2-5, with a weak D call TRBD1 (6 bases). The J call may be in error: the DNA end matches TRBJ2-7 better. The sequenced sample was CD4+ or CD8+ T cells sorted from blood, obtained in a trial of the OX40 agonist ivuxolimab. The CDR3 loop reads CASTQGYEQYF. CDR3 DNA sequence: TGTGCCAGCACCCAGGGGTACGAGCAGTACTTC.